This TCR beta chain was sequenced for a study of T cell responses to AZD1222 COVID-19 vaccine. Trimming cost V 4 bases and J 5 bases; bases outside gene matches: 8. This CDR3 spans 15 amino acids. Germline V gene lookup returns CDR1 SGHNT and CDR2 YENEEA. As for this clone: Its antigen is unidentified.

Study-wide points: Elevations in Spike-specific TCR breadth and depth followed administration of two AZD1222 doses. Clonal diversity was possibly underestimated; the donors were predominantly white British and more often female. Sampling captured repertoires only after the peak T cell response. Spike as a whole was targeted by vaccine-associated CD4 TCRs, dominant at 160-218 and 743-854.

The repertoire was sequenced with immunoSEQ multiplex PCR; TCRdb's copy has only in-frame clones and lacks some. The top ten hold roughly 4.5% of the sample, which has some 150,000 clones, about 92% seen once. The V and J genes are TRBV11-3 and TRBJ2-1, with 7 nucleotides matching TRBD2. This sample comprised peripheral blood, obtained on day 0 of MenACWY control vaccination. The sequence was obtained from an adult in good health. CDR3 region: CASSSTGLRDNEQFF. The CDR3 DNA sequence: TGTGCCAGCAGCTCCACGGGACTACGGGACAATGAGCAGTTCTTC.